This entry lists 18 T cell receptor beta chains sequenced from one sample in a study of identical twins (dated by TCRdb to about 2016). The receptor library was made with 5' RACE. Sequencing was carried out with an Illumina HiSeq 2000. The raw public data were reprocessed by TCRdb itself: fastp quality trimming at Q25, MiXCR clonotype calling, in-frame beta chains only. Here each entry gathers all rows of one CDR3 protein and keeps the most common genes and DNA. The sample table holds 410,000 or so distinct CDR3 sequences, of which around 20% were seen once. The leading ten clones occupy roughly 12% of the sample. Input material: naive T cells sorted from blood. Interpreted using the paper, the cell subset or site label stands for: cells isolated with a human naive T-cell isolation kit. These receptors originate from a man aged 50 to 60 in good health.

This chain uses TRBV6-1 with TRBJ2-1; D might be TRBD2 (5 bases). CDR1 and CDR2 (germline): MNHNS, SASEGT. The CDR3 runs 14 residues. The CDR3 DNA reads TGTGCTGCGGGCCGAGGAGGCTCCTACAATGAGCAGTTCTTC. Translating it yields CAAGRGGSYNEQFF.

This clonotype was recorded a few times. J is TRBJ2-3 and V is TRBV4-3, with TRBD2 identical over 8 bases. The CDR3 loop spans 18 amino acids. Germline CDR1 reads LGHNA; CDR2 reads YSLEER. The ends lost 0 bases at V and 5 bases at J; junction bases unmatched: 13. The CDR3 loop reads CASSQDPPSGFSQDTQYF. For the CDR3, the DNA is TGCGCCAGCAGCCAAGATCCCCCTAGCGGGTTTTCACAAGATACGCAGTATTTT.

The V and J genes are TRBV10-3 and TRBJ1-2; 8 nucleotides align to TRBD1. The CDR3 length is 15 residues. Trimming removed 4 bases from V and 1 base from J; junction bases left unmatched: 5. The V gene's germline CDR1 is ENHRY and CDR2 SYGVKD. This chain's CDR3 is CAISARQGNNYGYTF. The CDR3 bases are TGTGCCATCAGTGCTAGACAGGGGAATAACTATGGCTACACCTTC.

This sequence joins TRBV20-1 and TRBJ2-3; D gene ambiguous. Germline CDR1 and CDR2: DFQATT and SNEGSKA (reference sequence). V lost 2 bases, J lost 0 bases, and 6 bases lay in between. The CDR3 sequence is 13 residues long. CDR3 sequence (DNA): TGCAGTGCTAGATGGCAAAGCACAGATACGCAGTATTTT. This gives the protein CSARWQSTDTQYF.

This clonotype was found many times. CDR3 coding DNA: TGCAGTGCTCCCTGGACGAGCTCCTACGAGCAGTACTTC. This encodes CSAPWTSSYEQYF. The chain carries TRBV20-1 and TRBJ2-7; D ambiguous. Germline-derived CDR1 and CDR2 are DFQATT and SNEGSKA (reference sequence). V lost 5 bases to trimming and J lost 0 bases, with 11 bases between them. CDR3 length: 13 residues.

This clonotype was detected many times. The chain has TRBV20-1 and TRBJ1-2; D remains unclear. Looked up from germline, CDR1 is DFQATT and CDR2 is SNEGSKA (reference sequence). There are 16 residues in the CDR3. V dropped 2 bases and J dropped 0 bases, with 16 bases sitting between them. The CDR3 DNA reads TGCAGTGCTAGATCCTCATTTACGCCTCCTAACTATGGCTACACCTTC. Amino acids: CSARSSFTPPNYGYTF.

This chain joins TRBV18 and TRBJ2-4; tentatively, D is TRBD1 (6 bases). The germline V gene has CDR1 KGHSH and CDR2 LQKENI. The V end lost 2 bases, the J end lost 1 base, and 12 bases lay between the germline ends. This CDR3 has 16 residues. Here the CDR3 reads CASSPGGPLAKNIQYF. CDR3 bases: TGTGCCAGCTCACCAGGGGGCCCTCTTGCCAAAAACATTCAGTACTTC.

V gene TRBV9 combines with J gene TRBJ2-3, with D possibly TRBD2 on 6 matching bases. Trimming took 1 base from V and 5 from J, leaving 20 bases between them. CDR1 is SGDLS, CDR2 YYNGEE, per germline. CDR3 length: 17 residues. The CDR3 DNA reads TGTGCCAGCAGCGTAAGCGGGTACTCTTCGGGGGAAGATACGCAGTATTTT. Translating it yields CASSVSGYSSGEDTQYF.

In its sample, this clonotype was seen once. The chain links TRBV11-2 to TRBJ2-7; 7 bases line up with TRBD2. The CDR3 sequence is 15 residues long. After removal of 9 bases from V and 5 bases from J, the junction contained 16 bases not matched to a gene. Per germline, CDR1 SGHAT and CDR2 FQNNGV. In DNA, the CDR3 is TGTGCCAGTCATCGTCGTGGGGCGGGGGACCACGAGCAGTACTTC. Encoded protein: CASHRRGAGDHEQYF.

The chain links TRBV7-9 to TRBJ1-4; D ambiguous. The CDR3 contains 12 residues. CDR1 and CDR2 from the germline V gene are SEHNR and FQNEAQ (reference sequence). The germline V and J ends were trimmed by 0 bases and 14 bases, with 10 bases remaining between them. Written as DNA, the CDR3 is TGTGCCAGCAGCTTAGCTGAGGGCCACCTGTTTTTT. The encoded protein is CASSLAEGHLFF.

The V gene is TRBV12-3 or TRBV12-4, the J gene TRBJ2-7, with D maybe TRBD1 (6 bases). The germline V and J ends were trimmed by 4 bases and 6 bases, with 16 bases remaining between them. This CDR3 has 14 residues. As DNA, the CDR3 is TGTGCCAGCAGTTCCTCCGGGACATATACCGAGCAGTACTTC. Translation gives CASSSSGTYTEQYF.

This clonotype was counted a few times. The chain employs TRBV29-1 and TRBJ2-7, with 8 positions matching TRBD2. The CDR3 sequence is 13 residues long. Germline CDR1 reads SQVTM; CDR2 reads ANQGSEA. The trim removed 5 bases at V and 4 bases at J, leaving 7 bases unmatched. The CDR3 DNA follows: TGCAGCGTTCCGGGACTAGAATCATACGAGCAGTACTTC. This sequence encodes CSVPGLESYEQYF.

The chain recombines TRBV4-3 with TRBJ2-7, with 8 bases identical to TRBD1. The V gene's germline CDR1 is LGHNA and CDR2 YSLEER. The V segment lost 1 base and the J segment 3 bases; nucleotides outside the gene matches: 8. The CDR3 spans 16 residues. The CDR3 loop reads CASSQGYRDRYYEQYF. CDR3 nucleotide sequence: TGCGCCAGCAGCCAAGGATACCGGGACAGGTACTACGAGCAGTACTTC.

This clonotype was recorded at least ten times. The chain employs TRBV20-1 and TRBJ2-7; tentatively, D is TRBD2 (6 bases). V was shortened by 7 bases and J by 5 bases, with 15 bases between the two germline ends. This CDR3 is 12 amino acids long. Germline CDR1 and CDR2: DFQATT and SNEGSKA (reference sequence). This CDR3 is CSVEGGSHEQYF. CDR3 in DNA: TGCAGTGTAGAGGGAGGTTCCCACGAGCAGTACTTC.

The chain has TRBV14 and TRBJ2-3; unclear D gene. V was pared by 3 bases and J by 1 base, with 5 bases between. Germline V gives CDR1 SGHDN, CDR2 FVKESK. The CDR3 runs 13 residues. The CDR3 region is CASSHYRTDTQYF. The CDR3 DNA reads TGTGCCAGCAGCCACTACCGCACAGATACGCAGTATTTT.

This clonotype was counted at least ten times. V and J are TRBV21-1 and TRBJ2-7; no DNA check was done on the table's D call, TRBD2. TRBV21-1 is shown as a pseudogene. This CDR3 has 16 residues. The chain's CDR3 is CASSARLLSLAYEQYF. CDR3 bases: TGTGCCAGCAGCGCTCGACTACTCTCCTTAGCCTACGAGCAGTACTTC.

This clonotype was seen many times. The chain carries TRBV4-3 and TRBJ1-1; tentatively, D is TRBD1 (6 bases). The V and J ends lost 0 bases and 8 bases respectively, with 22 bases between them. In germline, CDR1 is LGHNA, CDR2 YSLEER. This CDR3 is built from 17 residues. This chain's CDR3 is CASSQDNLGALEREAFF. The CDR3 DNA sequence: TGCGCCAGCAGCCAAGATAACCTGGGGGCGCTGGAAAGAGAAGCTTTCTTT.

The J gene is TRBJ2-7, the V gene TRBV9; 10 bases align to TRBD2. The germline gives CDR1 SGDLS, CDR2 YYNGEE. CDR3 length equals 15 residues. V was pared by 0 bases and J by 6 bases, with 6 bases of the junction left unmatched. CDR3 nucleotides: TGTGCCAGCAGCGTAGTTTTAGCGGGAGGAAGCGAGCAGTACTTC. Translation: CASSVVLAGGSEQYF.